The clone carrying this T cell receptor (beta chain) has only a few counts. As yet, its antigen is unknown. The entirety of the isolated RNA underwent reverse transcription, so expressed TCRB transcripts were sequenced. Data came from immunoSEQ multiplex PCR; TCRdb stores just in-frame clones and leaves some out. The sample holds 120,000 or so clones, about 18% seen once. Sampling consisted of one heparinised blood draw per donor, averaging about 116 mL. Post-sort purity exceeded 95% for all sorted populations. Trimming took 5 bases from V and 0 from J; bases not matched to a gene: 9. The length of the CDR3 is 16 residues. Germline V gene data show CDR1 as SEHNR and CDR2 as FQNEAQ (reference sequence). The sample belongs to a study of beta chain features in type 1 diabetes. General study points: Shortening of TCRB CDR3s, moderate but significant, appeared in all four CD4+ subsets of Type 1 diabetes patients.

The chain employs TRBV7-9 and TRBJ2-7, with 8 positions matching TRBD1. Material for sequencing was central memory CD4+ T cells from blood. The TCR originated in a man between 18 and 35 years old with type 1 diabetes. The CDR3 region is CASSPGTGRVSYEQYF. In DNA form, the CDR3 reads TGTGCCAGCAGCCCTGGGACAGGTAGAGTCTCCTACGAGCAGTACTTC.